Below are 18 T cell receptor beta chains sequenced from a single sample in a study of cytomegalovirus exposure and HLA in healthy donors. PCR involved 60 Vbeta and 13 Jbeta primers. Data came from immunoSEQ multiplex PCR; TCRdb stores just in-frame clones and leaves some out. This sample carries roughly 77,000 clones, with about 4.2% going to the ten biggest clones. Source material: PBMCs. The receptor set was obtained from a man aged 30 to 39 in good health and CMV-seronegative.

The chain recombines TRBV18 with TRBJ1-2, with TRBD1 matching over 7 bases. The CDR3 is 14 residues long. J lost 3 bases, V lost 5 bases, and 6 bases had no gene match. Germline V gene lookup returns CDR1 KGHSH and CDR2 LQKENI. The CDR3 is CASSEGQLDYGYTF. CDR3 DNA: TGTGCCAGCTCAGAGGGACAGTTGGACTATGGCTACACCTTC.

This chain connects TRBV6-5 to TRBJ1-1, with TRBD1 matching 7 bases. Trimming took 2 bases from V and 3 from J; bases not matched to a gene: 3. The CDR3 sequence is 14 residues long. Per the germline V gene, CDR1 is MNHEY and CDR2 is SVGAGI. In DNA form, the CDR3 reads TGTGCCAGCAGTTACCGGGACAGAGACACTGAAGCTTTCTTT. Its protein is CASSYRDRDTEAFF.

This chain uses TRBV2 with TRBJ1-2; D call uncertain. The CDR3 runs to 13 residues. V was clipped by 6 bases and J by 4 bases, with 12 bases between them. Per the germline V gene, CDR1 is SNHLY and CDR2 is FYNNEI. CDR3 bases: TGTGCCAGCAGGACCCAGGATGTCTATGGCTACACCTTC. It translates to CASRTQDVYGYTF.

The chain uses TRBV5-1 and TRBJ1-1; weak D call: TRBD1 (5 bases). Trimming shortened V by 0 bases and J by 3 bases, and 12 bases separated the two germline ends. This CDR3 has 15 amino acids. CDR1 and CDR2 (germline): SGHRS, YFSETQ. The CDR3 is CASSLVGLEDTEAFF. The DNA of the CDR3 is TGCGCCAGCAGCTTGGTGGGACTTGAGGACACTGAAGCTTTCTTT.

V usage is TRBV18 and J usage is TRBJ1-5; possible D gene TRBD1, 5 bases. The CDR3 is made up of 15 amino acids. In germline, CDR1 is KGHSH, CDR2 LQKENI. Trimming took 5 bases from V and 3 from J, leaving 14 bases between them. CDR3 residues: CASSWGGLDNQPQHF. CDR3 sequence (DNA): TGTGCCAGCTCATGGGGCGGTCTTGACAATCAGCCCCAGCATTTT.

The rearrangement uses TRBV29-1 and TRBJ1-5; D not certain. The length of the CDR3 is 13 residues. Between the trimmed V and J ends, which lost 7 bases and 11 bases, there was a span of 21 bases. CDR1 is SQVTM, CDR2 ANQGSEA, per germline. CDR3 in amino acids: CSATSGPPGTQHF. DNA for the CDR3: TGCAGCGCTACGTCCGGGCCCCCGGGGACCCAGCATTTT.

The rearrangement uses TRBV5-1 and TRBJ2-7, with 10 bases that match TRBD2. Trimming removed 1 base from V and 3 bases from J; junction bases left unmatched: 4. The CDR3 is 15 residues long. Germline V gives CDR1 SGHRS, CDR2 YFSETQ. CDR3 residues: CASSLTLAGVYEQYF. CDR3 in DNA: TGCGCCAGCAGCTTGACCCTAGCGGGAGTCTACGAGCAGTACTTC.

The rearrangement uses TRBV5-1 and TRBJ2-5; the match to TRBD1 covers 11 bases. Germline V lookup: CDR1 SGHRS, CDR2 YFSETQ. This CDR3 is 15 amino acids long. The trim removed 4 bases at V and 4 bases at J, leaving 6 bases unmatched. The CDR3 DNA sequence: TGCGCCAGCAGCACAGGGACAGGGGGAGGAGAGACCCAGTACTTC. Protein: CASSTGTGGGETQYF.

The chain recombines TRBV4-2 with TRBJ1-1, with D possibly TRBD1 on 5 matching bases. The V end lost 1 base, the J end lost 6 bases, and 12 bases lay between the germline ends. Germline CDR1 and CDR2: LGHNA and YNFKEQ. The CDR3 totals 14 residues. The CDR3 nucleotides read TGTGCCAGCAGCCAAGGGGGGGAAACGTCTGAAGCTTTCTTT. This encodes CASSQGGETSEAFF.

This sequence joins TRBV19 and TRBJ1-4, with 9 nucleotides matching TRBD1. In germline, CDR1 is LNHDA, CDR2 SQIVND (reference sequence). V trimming: 7 bases; J trimming: 7 bases; junction bases outside the gene matches: 10. This CDR3 spans 15 amino acids. The CDR3 sequence is CASTLAGTGSEKLFF. The CDR3 DNA reads TGTGCCAGTACTCTCGCCGGGACAGGGAGTGAAAAACTGTTTTTT.

CDR3 region: CASSYSDQGYEQYF. CDR3 DNA sequence: TGTGCCAGCAGTTACTCGGATCAGGGCTACGAGCAGTACTTC. This sequence joins TRBV6-5 and TRBJ2-7; a weak D match, TRBD1 (5 bases). Germline V gene sequence: CDR1 MNHEY, CDR2 SVGAGI. Trimming stripped 0 bases from V and 3 bases from J, with 9 bases between. This CDR3 has 14 amino acids.

The chain joins TRBV7-9 to TRBJ2-2; 9 nucleotides match TRBD2. The CDR3 contains 16 residues. Germline lookup yields CDR1 SEHNR and CDR2 FQNEAQ (reference sequence). V dropped 5 bases and J dropped 4; count of bases not matched to a gene: 8. The CDR3 loop is CASSPATSGLTGELFF. The CDR3 nucleotides read TGTGCCAGCAGCCCCGCGACTAGCGGACTCACCGGGGAGCTGTTTTTT. Together with reference TRBV7-9 and TRBJ2-2, the CDR3 gives the full variable domain: DTGVSQNPRHKITKRGQNVTFRCDPISEHNRLYWYRQTLGQGPEFLTYFQNEAQLEKSRLLSDRFSAERPKGSFSTLEIQRTEQGDSAMYLCASSPATSGLTGELFFGEGSRLTVL.

The rearrangement joins TRBV7-3 to TRBJ2-3, with TRBD2 identical over 12 bases. Looked up from germline, CDR1 is SGHTA and CDR2 is FQGTGA. The CDR3 runs 16 residues. V lost 5 bases to trimming and J lost 2 bases; unmatched junction nucleotides: 5. CDR3 protein: CASSVSSGRATDTQYF. For the CDR3, the DNA is TGTGCCAGCAGCGTGTCTAGCGGGAGGGCCACAGATACGCAGTATTTT.

The V gene is TRBV7-9, the J gene TRBJ2-7; TRBD1 agrees at 7 bases. In germline, CDR1 is SEHNR, CDR2 FQNEAQ (reference sequence). The length of the CDR3 is 17 residues. The J segment lost 2 bases and the V segment lost 0 bases, leaving 10 bases of the junction unmatched. Here the CDR3 reads CASSLALIRDSTYEQYF. The CDR3 nucleotides read TGTGCCAGCAGCTTAGCTTTGATTAGGGACAGCACCTACGAGCAGTACTTC.

The chain couples TRBV5-1 to TRBJ2-2; 9 nucleotides align to TRBD2. CDR1 is SGHRS, CDR2 YFSETQ, per germline. The CDR3 is 15 amino acids. The V segment lost 4 bases and the J segment 7 bases; nucleotides outside the gene matches: 8. Here the CDR3 reads CASSLVAGVDGELFF. In DNA, the CDR3 is TGCGCCAGCAGCCTCGTAGCGGGAGTGGACGGGGAGCTGTTTTTT.

This sequence joins TRBV5-1 and TRBJ2-7, with 7 bases fitting TRBD1. The CDR3 covers 15 residues. Looked up from germline, CDR1 is SGHRS and CDR2 is YFSETQ. After removal of 6 bases from V and 5 bases from J, the junction contained 14 bases not matched to a gene. This CDR3 reads CASNAKGAQIDEQYF. The CDR3 DNA reads as TGCGCCAGCAATGCCAAGGGGGCCCAGATCGACGAGCAGTACTTC.

The CDR3 DNA reads as TGTGCCAGCAGTTACGTTGGACAGGGGATGGACGGGGAGCTGTTTTTT. This codes for CASSYVGQGMDGELFF. The chain joins TRBV6-5 to TRBJ2-2, with 9 positions matching TRBD1. This CDR3 region has 16 residues. The ends lost 2 bases at V and 7 bases at J; junction bases unmatched: 8. Germline CDR1 and CDR2: MNHEY and SVGAGI.

The chain is built from TRBV2 and TRBJ2-7; 7 bases map to TRBD1. Germline assignment: CDR1 SNHLY and CDR2 FYNNEI. The CDR3 extends over 15 amino acids. The trim removed 6 bases at V and 0 bases at J, leaving 8 bases unmatched. This chain's CDR3 is CASRTGQTSSYEQYF. Here the CDR3 DNA reads TGTGCCAGCAGGACGGGACAGACGAGCTCCTACGAGCAGTACTTC.